This TCR beta chain was sequenced for a study of shared clonotypes between healthy human individuals. The overall study: Participating donors consisted of a couple of women and a few men aged 18 to 49.

Naive CD8 cells comprised CD45RO-negative, CCR7-positively selected cells, excluding terminally differentiated effector memory CD45RA+ cells. The donor cohort consisted entirely of Caucasian adults residing in Nashville, Tennessee. CDR1 and CDR2 from the germline V gene are SSHAT and FNYEAQ (reference sequence). The CDR3 consists of 16 residues. Notes on the study in general: With several donors compared, 4.5% to 6.5% of naive CD4 clonotypes were shared.

Study processing details: ImmunoSEQ yielded junction-only sequences lacking quality scores, so filtering differed. The assay was immunoSEQ multiplex PCR, and TCRdb's table has in-frame clones only and misses some. That table furnishes V, J and clone size, whereas the DNA furnished D and trimming. The sample shows around 700,000 clones, under 95% of them seen only once. Worth noting for this clone: Its antigen is as yet unknown. One junction end does not reproduce the germline sequence, and a read error may be involved.

Sequencing used naive CD8+ T cells sorted from blood. The TCR sequence derives from a man aged 30 to 45 in good health. This chain links TRBV7-7 with TRBJ2-5, with 9 bases matching TRBD1. The CDR3 region has the DNA TGTGCTAGCAGCTTAGACGTGGGACAGGGTAAAGAGACCCAGTACTTC. Translated, it gives CASSLDVGQGKETQYF.